The entry below describes one T cell receptor (beta chain). This clonotype came up many times. This clone's antigen is unknown. It has no much larger one-base neighbor in the sample; base qualities were not kept. This entry is derived from a study of neurological immune-mediated disorders (dated by TCRdb to between 2019 and 2020). A note on the overall study: Using UMI-based sequencing, the study compared peripheral blood TCR-beta repertoires from patients with HTLV-I-associated myelopathy (HAM/TSP), patients with multiple sclerosis, and healthy controls. Longitudinal HAM/TSP donors and healthy donors each had 3 time-points at intervals of roughly 3-45 months. The cohort comprised roughly 65 subjects: 15 or so HAM/TSP patients, around 35 multiple sclerosis patients and about 20 healthy controls. Longitudinal samples, technical triplicates and paired sorted CD4+ and CD8+ T-cell subsets, alongside PBMC samples, were included among the roughly 98 TCR-beta libraries. Here is what the overall study found, with its caveats: TCR clonal expansion was highest in HAM/TSP patients and lowest in MS patients, with MS patients falling below even healthy controls. No identical CDR3 amino acid sequences were shared among expanded clones across subjects, suggesting private TCR-beta repertoires in all groups.

CDR1 and CDR2, per the germline V gene, are SQVTM and ANQGSEA. Trimming leaves V shorter by 5 bases and J shorter by 7 bases, with the junction holding 6 bases beyond the gene matches. The CDR3 covers 13 residues, taking in both the cysteine and the phenylalanine. This entry keeps only the CDR3 DNA: 39 bases, framed from base 1. cDNA was synthesized by template-switch 5'RACE using a primer carrying a 10-nucleotide random unique molecular identifier by which each TCR transcript was tagged. Every sequencing run yielded over 180 million TCR-beta sequences covering 15-18 subjects. The RNeasy kit was used to extract total RNA. TCR-beta VDJ regions were amplified with primers for the TCR constant region and the 5'RACE anchor, using the KAPA Real-time Library Amplification kit. A first PCR added sample indexes and Illumina adaptors, after which a second PCR increased the library yield. After Ampure bead purification, the TCR product of roughly 650 bp was size-selected on a 2% E-gel SizeSelection system. Before pooling, libraries had their quality checked on a Bioanalyzer, their concentration measured with Qubit, and their quantity determined with the Kapa Library Quantification kit. An Illumina HiSeq 2500 sequenced the libraries paired-end 2 x 150 bp. To increase sequence diversity, about 24-32% phiX was spiked into each library pool. The original pipeline was this. The UMI-based MiGEC pipeline processed quality-filtered reads and removed over 80% of raw TCR sequences during error correction. VDJ genes were aligned to IMGT germline references, and clonotypes were defined by unique CDR3 amino acid sequence plus V-J genes. Clonal expansion, Shannon diversity and CDR3 relatedness were evaluated with VDJtools (CalcPairwiseDistances, ClusterSamples), while phylogenetic trees were built in CLCbio workbench. Expanded clones were defined as having at least 8 unique UMIs, based on coefficient-of-variation modelling across technical triplicates. TCRdb reworked the public reads: Q25 trimming with fastp, MiXCR clone assembly, productive beta chains retained. Each entry is one CDR3 protein sequence, shown with its most common DNA and genes. TCRdb's processing, not the authors' own work, is the source of the V and J calls. For this sample the table gives approximately 47,000 distinct CDR3 sequences, of which approximately 12% were detected only once. The top ten clones comprise about an eighth of the sample.

What the time point label conveys for this sample: longitudinal time-point 3. Healthy controls were blood bank volunteers in Maryland, USA. Libraries from unsorted PBMCs were made from 2 million PBMCs kept in RNAlater at -80 degrees C until RNA extraction. Peripheral blood was subjected to Ficoll-Hypaque density gradient centrifugation to isolate PBMCs, which were then cryopreserved in liquid nitrogen. The chain was built from TRBV29-1 and TRBJ2-1; TRBD2 fits 9 bases in the junction. The TCR originated in a man aged 25-45 years in good health. The sample taken for sequencing was PBMCs. The CDR3 in this case is CSVLAGVGNEQFF. The DNA reads TGCAGCGTTTTAGCGGGAGTGGGTAATGAGCAGTTCTTC.